Listed below are T cell receptor beta chains from one sample, sequenced in a study of OX40 agonist ivuxolimab in advanced cancers. TCRdb keeps only in-frame clones here, not all; method: immunoSEQ multiplex PCR. The sample shows some 60,000 clones, approximately 89% of them seen only once. The specimen was CD4+ or CD8+ T cells sorted from blood, collected in a trial of the OX40 agonist ivuxolimab. The receptors here all came from an adult with an advanced solid tumor such as melanoma, head and neck, liver or kidney cancer. Both conserved end residues are part of each CDR3. A D gene is named only where the DNA matches it firmly. Some rows have no size entry. The others give once, few or many, or a class for an expanded clone.

len	v_gene	j_gene	abundance	d_gene	CDR3nt	CDR3aa
19	TRBV18	TRBJ1-5	once	.	TGTGCCAGCTCACCACCGGGGTGGGGAGGGCGTTATAGCAATCAGCCCCAGCATTTT	CASSPPGWGGRYSNQPQHF
15	TRBV13	TRBJ1-1	.	.	TGTGCCAGCAGCTTAGGGGGCGGGAGGTTTACTGAAGCTTTCTTT	CASSLGGGRFTEAFF
16	TRBV4-1	TRBJ2-1	.	.	TGCGCCAGCAGCCAAGTTCCCGGGACCGAGTACAATGAGCAGTTCTTC	CASSQVPGTEYNEQFF
14	TRBV27	TRBJ2-7	.	.	TGTGCCAGCAGCCCGGGACACACTTACTACGAGCAGTACTTC	CASSPGHTYYEQYF
14	TRBV10-2	TRBJ2-7	.	.	TGCGCCAGCAGTGAGTCCAACCCCTTCTACGAGCAGTACTTC	CASSESNPFYEQYF
16	TRBV6-6	TRBJ2-3	.	TRBD2	TGTGCCAGCAGTTACTCTGGACTAGCGGAAACAGATACGCAGTATTTT	CASSYSGLAETDTQYF
12	TRBV6-6	TRBJ2-7	.	.	TGTGCCAGCAGTTACGACACCTACGAGCAGTACTTC	CASSYDTYEQYF
12	TRBV29-1	TRBJ2-7	.	.	TGCAGCGTTGACGACGGTTCCTACGAGCAGTACTTC	CSVDDGSYEQYF
11	TRBV27	TRBJ2-3	.	.	TGTGCCAGCCGCGCTGCGGATACGCAGTATTTT	CASRAADTQYF
16	TRBV4-2	TRBJ2-7	once	TRBD1	TGTGCCAGCAGCCAAGATCGGGGACAGGATATTTACGAGCAGTACTTC	CASSQDRGQDIYEQYF
14	TRBV13	TRBJ1-3	once	.	TGTGCCAGCAGCTGGTTGGCGGTTGGAAACACCATATATTTT	CASSWLAVGNTIYF
13	TRBV7-9	TRBJ2-7	.	TRBD1	TGTGCCAGCAGCTTGGGACAGCCCTACGAGCAGTACTTC	CASSLGQPYEQYF
15	TRBV11-3	TRBJ2-1	.	.	TGTGCCAGCAGCCCCCAGAGCGACCTCTACAATGAGCAGTTCTTC	CASSPQSDLYNEQFF
14	TRBV4-1	TRBJ2-7	.	TRBD1	TGCGCCAGCAGCCAAGGACAGGGGACCTACGAGCAGTACTTC	CASSQGQGTYEQYF
16	TRBV5-7	TRBJ1-4	few	.	TGTGCCAGCAGCTTATTAATCCCAGAGTCCACTGAAAAACTGTTTTTT	CASSLLIPESTEKLFF
14	TRBV19	TRBJ2-1	.	TRBD1	TGTGCCAGTAGTCCCACGGGACAGGGCCTTGAGCAGTTCTTC	CASSPTGQGLEQFF
14	TRBV5-3	TRBJ2-7	.	.	TGTGCCAGAAGCTCGGTAGCAGGCAACTACGAGCAGTACTTC	CARSSVAGNYEQYF
14	TRBV7-9	TRBJ2-7	.	TRBD2	TGTGCCAGCAGCTTAGGCGGCGGGGGGGAAGAGCAGTACTTC	CASSLGGGGEEQYF
12	TRBV2	TRBJ1-1	.	.	TGTGCCAGCAGTGAAGTAGGAGTTGAAGCTTTCTTT	CASSEVGVEAFF
14	TRBV7-9	TRBJ1-4	.	.	TGTGCCAGCAGCCCGGACCGCGCCAATGAAAAACTGTTTTTT	CASSPDRANEKLFF
12	TRBV10-2	TRBJ2-3	.	TRBD2	TGCGCCAGCAGTGAGGGCGGGAGCCCCGAGTATTTT	CASSEGGSPEYF
14	TRBV2	TRBJ2-7	.	.	TGTGCCGCCTCCTCACGCCTCACCCCCTCCGAGCAGTACTTC	CAASSRLTPSEQYF
13	TRBV4-2	TRBJ1-5	.	.	TGTGCCAGCAGCCTGACCCTAAATTCACCCCAGCATTTT	CASSLTLNSPQHF
15	TRBV7-2	TRBJ2-3	.	.	TGTGCCAGCAGCTTAGTGGGCTGGGAGTCAGATACGCAGTATTTT	CASSLVGWESDTQYF
11	TRBV20-1	TRBJ2-7	.	.	TGCAGTGCTACCAGTTCCTACGAGCAGTACTTC	CSATSSYEQYF
15	TRBV5-6	TRBJ2-5	.	TRBD1	TGTGCCAGCAGCTTGGACAGGGGGTACCAAGAGACCCAGTACTTC	CASSLDRGYQETQYF
21	TRBV6-1	TRBJ1-2	.	TRBD1	TGTGCCAGCAGTGAAGCCCCCCAGAGGACGGGACAGGAGGCTGGTAACTATGGCTACACCTTC	CASSEAPQRTGQEAGNYGYTF
17	TRBV4-2	TRBJ1-1	.	.	TGTGCCAGCAGCCAAGATAGTCTCCCAGGAGCGAACACTGAAGCTTTCTTT	CASSQDSLPGANTEAFF